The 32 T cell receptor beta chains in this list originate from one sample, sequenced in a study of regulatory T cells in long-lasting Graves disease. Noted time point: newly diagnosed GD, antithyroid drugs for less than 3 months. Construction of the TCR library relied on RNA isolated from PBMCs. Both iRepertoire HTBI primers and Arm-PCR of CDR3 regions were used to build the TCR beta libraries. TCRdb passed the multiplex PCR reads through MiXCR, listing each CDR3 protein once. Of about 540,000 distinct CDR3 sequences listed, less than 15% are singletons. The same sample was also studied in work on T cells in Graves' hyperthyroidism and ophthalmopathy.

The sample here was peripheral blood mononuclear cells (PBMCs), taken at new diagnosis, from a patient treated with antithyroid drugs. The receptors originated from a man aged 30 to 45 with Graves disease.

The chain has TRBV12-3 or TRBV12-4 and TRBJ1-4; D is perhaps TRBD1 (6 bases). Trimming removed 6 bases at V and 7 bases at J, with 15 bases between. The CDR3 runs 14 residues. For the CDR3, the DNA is TGTGCCAGCAGACAAAAGGGGGGCGGTGAAAAACTGTTTTTT. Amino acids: CASRQKGGGEKLFF.

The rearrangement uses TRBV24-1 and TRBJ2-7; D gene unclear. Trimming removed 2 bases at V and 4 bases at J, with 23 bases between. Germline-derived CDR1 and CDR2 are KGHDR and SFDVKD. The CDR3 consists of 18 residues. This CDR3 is CATSDYRAEGERAYEQYF. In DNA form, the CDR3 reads TGTGCCACCAGTGATTATAGGGCGGAAGGAGAAAGGGCGTACGAGCAGTACTTC.

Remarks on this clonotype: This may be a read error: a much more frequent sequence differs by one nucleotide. CDR3: CASSDGGPSYEQYF. The CDR3 DNA follows: TGTGCCAGCAGTGATGGGGGGCCCTCCTACGAGCAGTACTTC. The genes are TRBV6-1 and TRBJ2-7, with D perhaps matching TRBD1 or TRBD2 (6 bases each). Germline-derived CDR1 and CDR2 are MNHNS and SASEGT. V was trimmed by 3 bases and J by 0 bases, leaving 9 bases between them. The CDR3 has 14 amino acids.

In DNA, the CDR3 is TGTGCCAGCAGCCCCGCAACCCACACCGGGGAGCTGTTTTTT. This encodes CASSPATHTGELFF. The V gene is TRBV7-3, the J gene TRBJ2-2, with no clear D. Germline CDR1 SGHTA, CDR2 FQGTGA. CDR3 length: 14 residues. V was clipped by 5 bases and J by 3 bases, with 10 bases between them. Supplemented by reference TRBV7-3 and TRBJ2-2, the full variable domain reads GAGVSQTPSNKVTEKGKYVELRCDPISGHTALYWYRQSLGQGPEFLIYFQGTGAADDSGLPNDRFFAVRPEGSVSTLKIQRTERGDSAVYLCASSPATHTGELFFGEGSRLTVL.

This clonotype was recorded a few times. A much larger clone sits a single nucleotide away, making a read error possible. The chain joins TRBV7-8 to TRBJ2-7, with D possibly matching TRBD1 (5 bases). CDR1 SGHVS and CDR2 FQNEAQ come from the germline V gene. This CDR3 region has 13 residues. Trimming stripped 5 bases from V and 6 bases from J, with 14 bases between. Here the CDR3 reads CASSPVRVGEQYF. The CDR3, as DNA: TGTGCCAGCAGCCCCGTCAGGGTCGGCGAGCAGTACTTC.

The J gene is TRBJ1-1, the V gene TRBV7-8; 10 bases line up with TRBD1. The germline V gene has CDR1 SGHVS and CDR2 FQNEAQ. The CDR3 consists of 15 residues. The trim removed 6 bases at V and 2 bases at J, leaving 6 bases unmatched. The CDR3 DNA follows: TGTGCCAGCAGGAGGAGGACAGGGGGAAACACTGAAGCTTTCTTT. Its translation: CASRRRTGGNTEAFF. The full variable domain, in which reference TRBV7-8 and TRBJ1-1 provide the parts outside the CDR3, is GAGVSQSPRYKVAKRGQDVALRCDPISGHVSLFWYQQALGQGPEFLTYFQNEAQLDKSGLPSDRFFAERPEGSVSTLKIQRTQQEDSAVYLCASRRRTGGNTEAFFGQGTRLTVV.

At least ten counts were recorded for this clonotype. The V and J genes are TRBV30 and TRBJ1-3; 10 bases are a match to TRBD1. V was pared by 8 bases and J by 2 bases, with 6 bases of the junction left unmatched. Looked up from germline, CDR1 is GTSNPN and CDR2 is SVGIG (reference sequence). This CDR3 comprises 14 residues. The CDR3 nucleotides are TGTGCCGGAACCGGGACAGGGGCTGGAAACACCATATATTTT. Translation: CAGTGTGAGNTIYF.

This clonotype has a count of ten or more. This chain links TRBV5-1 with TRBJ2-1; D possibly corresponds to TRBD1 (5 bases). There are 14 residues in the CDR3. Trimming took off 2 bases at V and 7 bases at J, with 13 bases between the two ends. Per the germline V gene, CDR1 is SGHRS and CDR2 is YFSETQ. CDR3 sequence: CASSFTLGVNEQFF. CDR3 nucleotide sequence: TGCGCCAGCAGCTTTACCCTAGGGGTGAATGAGCAGTTCTTC. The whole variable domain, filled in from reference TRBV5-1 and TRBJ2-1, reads KAGVTQTPRYLIKTRGQQVTLSCSPISGHRSVSWYQQTPGQGLQFLFEYFSETQRNKGNFPGRFSGRQFSNSRSEMNVSTLELGDSALYLCASSFTLGVNEQFFGPGTRLTVL.

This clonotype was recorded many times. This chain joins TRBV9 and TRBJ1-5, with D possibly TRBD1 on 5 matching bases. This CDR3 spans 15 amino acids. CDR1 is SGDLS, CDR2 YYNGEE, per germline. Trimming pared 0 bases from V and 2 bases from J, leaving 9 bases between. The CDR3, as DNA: TGTGCCAGCAGCGTAGGGGGGGGTGGCAATCAGCCCCAGCATTTT. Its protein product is CASSVGGGGNQPQHF.

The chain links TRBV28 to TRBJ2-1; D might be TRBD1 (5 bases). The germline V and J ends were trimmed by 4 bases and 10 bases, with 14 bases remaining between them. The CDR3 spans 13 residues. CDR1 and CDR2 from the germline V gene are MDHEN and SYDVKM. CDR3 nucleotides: TGTGCCAGCAGTTCACAGGACCCCGCGGAGCAGTTCTTC. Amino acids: CASSSQDPAEQFF.

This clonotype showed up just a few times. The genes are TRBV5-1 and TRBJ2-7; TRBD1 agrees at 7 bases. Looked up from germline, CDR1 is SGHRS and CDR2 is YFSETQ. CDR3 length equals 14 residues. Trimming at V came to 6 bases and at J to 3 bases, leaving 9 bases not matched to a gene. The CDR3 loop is CASTRTGTDYEQYF. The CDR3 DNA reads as TGCGCCAGCACCCGAACCGGGACAGACTACGAGCAGTACTTC.

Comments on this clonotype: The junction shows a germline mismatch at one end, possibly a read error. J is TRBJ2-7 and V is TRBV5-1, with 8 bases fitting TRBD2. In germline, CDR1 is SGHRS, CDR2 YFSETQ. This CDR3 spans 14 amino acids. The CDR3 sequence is CASSLWPSGYEQSF. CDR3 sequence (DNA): TGCGCCAGCAGCTTGTGGCCTAGCGGGTACGAGCAATCCTTC.

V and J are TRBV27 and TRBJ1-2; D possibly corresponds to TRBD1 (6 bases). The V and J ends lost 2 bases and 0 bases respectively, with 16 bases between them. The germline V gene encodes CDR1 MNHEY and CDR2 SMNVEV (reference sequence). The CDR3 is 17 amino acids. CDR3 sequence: CASSLRGGWNSNYGYTF. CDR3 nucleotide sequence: TGTGCCAGCAGTTTAAGGGGGGGTTGGAATTCTAACTATGGCTACACCTTC.

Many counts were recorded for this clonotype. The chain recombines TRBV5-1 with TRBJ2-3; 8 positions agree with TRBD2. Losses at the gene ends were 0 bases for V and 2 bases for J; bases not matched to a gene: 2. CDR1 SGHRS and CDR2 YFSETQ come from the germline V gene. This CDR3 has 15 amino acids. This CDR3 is CASSLVAGITDTQYF. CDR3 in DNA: TGCGCCAGCAGCTTGGTAGCGGGGATCACAGATACGCAGTATTTT. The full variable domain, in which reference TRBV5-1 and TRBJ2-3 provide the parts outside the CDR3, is KAGVTQTPRYLIKTRGQQVTLSCSPISGHRSVSWYQQTPGQGLQFLFEYFSETQRNKGNFPGRFSGRQFSNSRSEMNVSTLELGDSALYLCASSLVAGITDTQYFGPGTRLTVL.

CDR3: CASSSGLDGNGYTF. Here the CDR3 DNA reads TGTGCCAGCAGTTCGGGCCTCGACGGGAATGGCTACACCTTC. This chain links TRBV27 with TRBJ1-2; the D is unclear. The germline V gene encodes CDR1 MNHEY and CDR2 SMNVEV (reference sequence). This CDR3 has 14 residues. With 4 bases removed from V and 6 bases from J, the gap between germline ends came to 15 bases.

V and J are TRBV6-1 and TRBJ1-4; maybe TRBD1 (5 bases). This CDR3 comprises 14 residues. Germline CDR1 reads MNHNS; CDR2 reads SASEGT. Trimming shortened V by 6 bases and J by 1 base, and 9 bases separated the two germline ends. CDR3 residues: CASSQGRTNEKLFF. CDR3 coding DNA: TGTGCCAGCAGCCAGGGTAGAACTAATGAAAAACTGTTTTTT.

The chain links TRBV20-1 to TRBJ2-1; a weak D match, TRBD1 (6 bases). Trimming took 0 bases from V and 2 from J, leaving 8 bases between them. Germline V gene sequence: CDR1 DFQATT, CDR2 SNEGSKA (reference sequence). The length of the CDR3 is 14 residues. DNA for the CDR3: TGCAGTGCTAGAGACAGGGGCCCCTACAATGAGCAGTTCTTC. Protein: CSARDRGPYNEQFF.

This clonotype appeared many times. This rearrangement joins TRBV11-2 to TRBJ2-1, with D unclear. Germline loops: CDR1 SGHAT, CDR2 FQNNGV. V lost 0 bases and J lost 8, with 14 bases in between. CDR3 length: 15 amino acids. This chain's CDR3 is CASSLDWQKIYEQFF. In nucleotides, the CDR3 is TGTGCCAGCAGCTTAGATTGGCAGAAGATCTATGAGCAGTTCTTC. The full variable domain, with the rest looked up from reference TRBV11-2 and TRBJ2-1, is EAGVAQSPRYKIIEKRQSVAFWCNPISGHATLYWYQQILGQGPKLLIQFQNNGVVDDSQLPKDRFSAERLKGVDSTLKIQPAKLEDSAVYLCASSLDWQKIYEQFFGPGTRLTVL.

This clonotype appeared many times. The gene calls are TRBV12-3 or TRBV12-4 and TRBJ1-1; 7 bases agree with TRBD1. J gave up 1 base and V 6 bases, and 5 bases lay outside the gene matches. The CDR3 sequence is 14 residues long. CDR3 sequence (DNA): TGTGCCAGCAGCCCAGGGGACAGGAACACTGAAGCTTTCTTT. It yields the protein CASSPGDRNTEAFF.

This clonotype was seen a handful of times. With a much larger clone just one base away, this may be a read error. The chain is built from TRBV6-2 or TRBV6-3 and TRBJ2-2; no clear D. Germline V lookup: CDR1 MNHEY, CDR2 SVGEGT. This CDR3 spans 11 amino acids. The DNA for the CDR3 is TGTGCCAGCATTTACACCGGGGAGCTGTTTTTT. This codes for CASIYTGELFF.

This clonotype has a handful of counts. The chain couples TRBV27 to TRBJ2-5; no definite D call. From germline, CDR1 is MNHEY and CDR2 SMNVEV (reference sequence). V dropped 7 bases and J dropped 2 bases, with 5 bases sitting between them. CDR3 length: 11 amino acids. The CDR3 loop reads CASNQQETQYF. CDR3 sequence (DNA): TGTGCCAGCAATCAACAAGAGACCCAGTACTTC.

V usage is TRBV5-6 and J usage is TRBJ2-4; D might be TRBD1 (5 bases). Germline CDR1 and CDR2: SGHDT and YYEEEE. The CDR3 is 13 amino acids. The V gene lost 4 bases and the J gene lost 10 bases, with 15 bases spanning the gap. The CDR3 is CASSTFWGLIQYF. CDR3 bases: TGTGCCAGCAGCACATTCTGGGGCCTTATTCAGTACTTC.

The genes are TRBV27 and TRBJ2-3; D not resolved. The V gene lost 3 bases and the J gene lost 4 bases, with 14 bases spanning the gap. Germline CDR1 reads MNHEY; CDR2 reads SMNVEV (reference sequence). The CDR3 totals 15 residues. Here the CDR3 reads CASSFRAWAPDTQYF. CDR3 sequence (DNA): TGTGCCAGCAGTTTTAGAGCGTGGGCTCCAGATACGCAGTATTTT.

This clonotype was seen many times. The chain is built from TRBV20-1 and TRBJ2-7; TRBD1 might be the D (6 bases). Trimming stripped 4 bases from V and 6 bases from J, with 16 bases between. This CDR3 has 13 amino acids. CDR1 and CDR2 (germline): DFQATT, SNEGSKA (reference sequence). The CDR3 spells CSATYTGSGEQYF. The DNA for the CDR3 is TGCAGTGCTACATATACAGGGTCGGGCGAGCAGTACTTC.

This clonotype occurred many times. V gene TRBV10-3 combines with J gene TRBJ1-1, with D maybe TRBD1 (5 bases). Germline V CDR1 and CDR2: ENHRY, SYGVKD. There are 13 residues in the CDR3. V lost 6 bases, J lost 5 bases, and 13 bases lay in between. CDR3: CAISGGAATEAFF. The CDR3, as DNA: TGTGCCATCAGCGGAGGGGCGGCAACTGAAGCTTTCTTT.

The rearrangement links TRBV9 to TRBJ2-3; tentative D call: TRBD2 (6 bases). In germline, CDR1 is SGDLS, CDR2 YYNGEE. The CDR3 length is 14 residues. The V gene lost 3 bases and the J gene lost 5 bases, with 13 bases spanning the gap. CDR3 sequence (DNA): TGTGCCAGCAGCGGAGCTACTAGCTTAGATACGCAGTATTTT. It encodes CASSGATSLDTQYF.

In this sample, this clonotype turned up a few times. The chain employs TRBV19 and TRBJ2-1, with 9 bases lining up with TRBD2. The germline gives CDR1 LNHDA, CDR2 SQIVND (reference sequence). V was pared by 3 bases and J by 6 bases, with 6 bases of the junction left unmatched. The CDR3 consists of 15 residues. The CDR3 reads CASSMVAGVGNEQFF. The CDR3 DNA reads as TGTGCCAGTAGTATGGTAGCGGGAGTGGGCAATGAGCAGTTCTTC.

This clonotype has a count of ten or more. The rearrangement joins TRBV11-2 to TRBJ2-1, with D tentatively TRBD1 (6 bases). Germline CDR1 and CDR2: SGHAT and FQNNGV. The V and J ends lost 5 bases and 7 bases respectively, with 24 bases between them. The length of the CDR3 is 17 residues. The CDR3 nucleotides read TGTGCCAGCAGCACAAGAGGGCCAGGGGAGTTAGGAAATGAGCAGTTCTTC. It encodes CASSTRGPGELGNEQFF.

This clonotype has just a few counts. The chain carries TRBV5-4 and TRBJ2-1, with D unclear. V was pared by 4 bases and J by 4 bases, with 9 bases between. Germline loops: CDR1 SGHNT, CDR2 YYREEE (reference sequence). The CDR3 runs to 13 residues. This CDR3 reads CASSTFLYNEQFF. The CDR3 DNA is TGTGCCAGCAGCACTTTCCTTTACAATGAGCAGTTCTTC.

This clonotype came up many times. CDR3 DNA sequence: TGCAGTGCTAGACCTAGCGGGAGCTACGAGCAGTACTTC. This sequence encodes CSARPSGSYEQYF. This sequence joins TRBV20-1 and TRBJ2-7; 10 nucleotides align to TRBD2. Unmatched junction bases numbered 1, after V lost 2 bases and J lost 3 bases. Germline V gene data show CDR1 as DFQATT and CDR2 as SNEGSKA (reference sequence). The CDR3 is 13 amino acids.

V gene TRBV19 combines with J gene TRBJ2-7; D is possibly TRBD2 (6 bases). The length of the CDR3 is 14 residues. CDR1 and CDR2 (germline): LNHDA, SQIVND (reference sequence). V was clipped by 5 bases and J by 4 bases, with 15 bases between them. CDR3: CASSARDLGYEQYF. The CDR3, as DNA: TGTGCCAGTAGTGCCAGGGACTTGGGATACGAGCAGTACTTC.

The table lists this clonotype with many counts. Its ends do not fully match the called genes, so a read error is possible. The CDR3 nucleotides read TGTGCCAGCAGCCAAGATTCGACAGTTACGCAGTATTTT. Protein: CASSQDSTVTQYF. The rearrangement uses TRBV14 and TRBJ2-3; D possibly corresponds to TRBD1 (5 bases). Germline V gene sequence: CDR1 SGHDN, CDR2 FVKESK. CDR3 size: 13 residues.